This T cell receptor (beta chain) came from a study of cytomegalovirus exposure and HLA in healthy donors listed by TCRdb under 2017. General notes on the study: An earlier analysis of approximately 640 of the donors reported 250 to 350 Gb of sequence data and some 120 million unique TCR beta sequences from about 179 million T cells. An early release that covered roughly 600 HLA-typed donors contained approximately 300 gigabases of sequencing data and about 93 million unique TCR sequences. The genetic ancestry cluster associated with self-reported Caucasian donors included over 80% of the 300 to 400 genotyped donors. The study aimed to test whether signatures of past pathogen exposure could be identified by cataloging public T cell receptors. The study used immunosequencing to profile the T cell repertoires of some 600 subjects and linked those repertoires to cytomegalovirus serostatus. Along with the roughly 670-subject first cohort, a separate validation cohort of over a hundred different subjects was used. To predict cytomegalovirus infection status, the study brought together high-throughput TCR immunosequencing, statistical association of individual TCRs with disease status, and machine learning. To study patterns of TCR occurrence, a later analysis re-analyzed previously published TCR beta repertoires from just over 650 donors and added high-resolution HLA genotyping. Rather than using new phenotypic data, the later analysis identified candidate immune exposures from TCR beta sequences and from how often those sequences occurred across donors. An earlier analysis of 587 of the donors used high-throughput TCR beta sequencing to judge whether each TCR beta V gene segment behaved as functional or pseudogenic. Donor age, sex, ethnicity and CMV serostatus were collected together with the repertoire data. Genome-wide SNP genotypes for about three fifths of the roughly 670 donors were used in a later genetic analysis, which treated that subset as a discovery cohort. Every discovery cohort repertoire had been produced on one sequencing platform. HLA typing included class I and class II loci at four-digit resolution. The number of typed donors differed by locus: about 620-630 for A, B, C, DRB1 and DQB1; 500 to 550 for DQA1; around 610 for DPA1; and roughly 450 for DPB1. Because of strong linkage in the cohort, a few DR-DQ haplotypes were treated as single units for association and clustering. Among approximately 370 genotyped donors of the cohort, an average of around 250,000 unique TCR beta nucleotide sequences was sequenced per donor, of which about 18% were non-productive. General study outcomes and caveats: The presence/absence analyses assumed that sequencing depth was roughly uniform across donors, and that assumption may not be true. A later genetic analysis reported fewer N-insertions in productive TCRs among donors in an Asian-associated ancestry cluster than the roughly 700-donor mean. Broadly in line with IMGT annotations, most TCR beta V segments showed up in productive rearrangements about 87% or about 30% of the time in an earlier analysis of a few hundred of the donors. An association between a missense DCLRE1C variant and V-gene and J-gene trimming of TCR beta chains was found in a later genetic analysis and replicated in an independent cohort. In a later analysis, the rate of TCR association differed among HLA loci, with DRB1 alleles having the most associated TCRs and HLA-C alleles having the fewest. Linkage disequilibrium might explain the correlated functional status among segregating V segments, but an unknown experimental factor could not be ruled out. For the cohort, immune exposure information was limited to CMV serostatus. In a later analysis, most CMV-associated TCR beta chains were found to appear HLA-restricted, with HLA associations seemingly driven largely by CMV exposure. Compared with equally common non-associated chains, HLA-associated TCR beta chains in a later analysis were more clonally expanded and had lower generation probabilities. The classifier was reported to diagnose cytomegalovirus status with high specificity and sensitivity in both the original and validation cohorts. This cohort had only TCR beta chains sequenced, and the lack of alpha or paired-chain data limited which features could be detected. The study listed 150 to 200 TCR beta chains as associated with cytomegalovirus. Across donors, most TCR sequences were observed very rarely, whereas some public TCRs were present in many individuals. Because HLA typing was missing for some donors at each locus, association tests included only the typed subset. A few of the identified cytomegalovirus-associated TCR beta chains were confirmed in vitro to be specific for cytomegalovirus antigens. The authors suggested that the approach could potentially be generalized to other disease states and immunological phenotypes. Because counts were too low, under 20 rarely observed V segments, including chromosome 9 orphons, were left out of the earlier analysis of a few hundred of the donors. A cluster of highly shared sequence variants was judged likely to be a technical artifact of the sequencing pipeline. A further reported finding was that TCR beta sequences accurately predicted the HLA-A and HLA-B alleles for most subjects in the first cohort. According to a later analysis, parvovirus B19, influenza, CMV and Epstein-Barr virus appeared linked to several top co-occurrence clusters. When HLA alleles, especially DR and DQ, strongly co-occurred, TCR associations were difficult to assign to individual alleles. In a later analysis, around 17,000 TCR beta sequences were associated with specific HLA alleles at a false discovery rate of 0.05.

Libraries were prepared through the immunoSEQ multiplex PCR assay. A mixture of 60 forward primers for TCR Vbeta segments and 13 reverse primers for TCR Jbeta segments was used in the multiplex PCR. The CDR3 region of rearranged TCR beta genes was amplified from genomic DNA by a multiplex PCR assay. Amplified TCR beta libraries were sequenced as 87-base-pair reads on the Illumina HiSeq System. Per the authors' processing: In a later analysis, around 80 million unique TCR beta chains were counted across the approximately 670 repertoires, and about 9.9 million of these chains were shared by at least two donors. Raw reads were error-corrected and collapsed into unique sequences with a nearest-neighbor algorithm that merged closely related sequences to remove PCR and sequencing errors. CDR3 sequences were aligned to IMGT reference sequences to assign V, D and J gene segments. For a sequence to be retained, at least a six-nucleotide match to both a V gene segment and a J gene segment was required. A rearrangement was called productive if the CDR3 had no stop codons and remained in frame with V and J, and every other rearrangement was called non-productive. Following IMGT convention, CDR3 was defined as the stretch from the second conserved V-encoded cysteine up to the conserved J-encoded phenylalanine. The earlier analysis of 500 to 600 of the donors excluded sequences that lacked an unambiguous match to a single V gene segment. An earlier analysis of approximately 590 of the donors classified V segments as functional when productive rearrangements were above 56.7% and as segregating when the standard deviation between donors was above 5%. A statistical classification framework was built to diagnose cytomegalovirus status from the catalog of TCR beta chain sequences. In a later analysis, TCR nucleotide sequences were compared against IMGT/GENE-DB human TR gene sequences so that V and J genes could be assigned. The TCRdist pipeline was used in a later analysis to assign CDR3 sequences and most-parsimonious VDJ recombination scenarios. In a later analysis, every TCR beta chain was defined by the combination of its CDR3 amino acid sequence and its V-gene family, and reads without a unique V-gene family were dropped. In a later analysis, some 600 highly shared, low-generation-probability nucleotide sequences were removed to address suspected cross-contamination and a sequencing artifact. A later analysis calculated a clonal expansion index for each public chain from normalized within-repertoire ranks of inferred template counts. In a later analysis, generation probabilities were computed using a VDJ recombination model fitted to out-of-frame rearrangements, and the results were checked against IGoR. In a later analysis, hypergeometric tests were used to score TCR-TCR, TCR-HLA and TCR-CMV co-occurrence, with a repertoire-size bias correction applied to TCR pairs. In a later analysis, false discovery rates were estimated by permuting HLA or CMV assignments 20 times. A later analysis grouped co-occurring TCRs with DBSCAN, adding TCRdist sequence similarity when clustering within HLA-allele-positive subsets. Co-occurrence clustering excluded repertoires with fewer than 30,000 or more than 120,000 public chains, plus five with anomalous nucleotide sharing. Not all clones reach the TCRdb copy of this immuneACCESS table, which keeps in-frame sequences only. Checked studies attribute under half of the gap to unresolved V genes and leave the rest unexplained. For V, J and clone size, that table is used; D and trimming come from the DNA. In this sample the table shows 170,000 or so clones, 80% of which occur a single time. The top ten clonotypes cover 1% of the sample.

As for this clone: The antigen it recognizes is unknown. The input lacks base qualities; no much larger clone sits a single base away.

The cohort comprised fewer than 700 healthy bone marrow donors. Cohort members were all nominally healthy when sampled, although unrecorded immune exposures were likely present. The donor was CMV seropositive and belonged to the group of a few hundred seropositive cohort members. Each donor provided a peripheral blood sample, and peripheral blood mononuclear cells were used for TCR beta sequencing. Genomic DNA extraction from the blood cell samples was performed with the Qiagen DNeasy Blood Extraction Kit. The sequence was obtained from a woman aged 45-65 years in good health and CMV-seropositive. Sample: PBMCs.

Read as DNA, the sequence is TGTGCCAGTAGTGTGGACAGGGGCTTTCCGGGCGAGCAGTACTTC. Protein translation: CASSVDRGFPGEQYF. The chain is assembled from TRBV19 and TRBJ2-7, with 9 junctional bases fitting TRBD1. From the cysteine up to the phenylalanine, the CDR3 has a length of 15 residues. Solely the CDR3 DNA is kept, with 45 bases framed from the first base. The germline V gene (reference sequence) gives CDR1 as LNHDA and CDR2 as SQIVND. The germline V and J ends show losses of 5 bases and 6 bases respectively, and no gene match explains 11 bases of the junction.